One and the same sample provided the 23 T cell receptor beta chains below, sequenced in a study of neoadjuvant anti-PD-1 for oral cavity cancer. Clones were sequenced by immunoSEQ multiplex PCR, and TCRdb holds only the in-frame ones, with some missing. The data hold more than 50,000 clones, with roughly 84% observed a single time. The specimen was PBMCs, collected before nivolumab (anti-PD-1) treatment. The receptor set was obtained from a person aged 35-79 years with oral cavity squamous cell carcinoma.

The rearrangement uses TRBV2 and TRBJ2-7; the D gene is possibly TRBD1 (5 bases). V lost 7 bases, J lost 0 bases, and 19 bases lay in between. Germline assignment: CDR1 SNHLY and CDR2 FYNNEI. CDR3 length: 16 residues. This chain's CDR3 is CASTLNPQGSSYEQYF. The CDR3, as DNA: TGTGCCAGCACCCTAAATCCCCAGGGAAGCTCCTACGAGCAGTACTTC.

Worth noting for this clone: The sample contains more than one DNA sequence encoding this CDR3. The chain joins TRBV5-6 to TRBJ1-1, with a possible D match to TRBD1 (5 bases). Germline V gene sequence: CDR1 SGHDT, CDR2 YYEEEE. The CDR3 spans 15 residues. V lost 2 bases to trimming and J lost 1 base, with 12 bases between them. In nucleotides, the CDR3 is TGTGCCAGCAGCTTTACAGGACGGGGGAACACTGAAGCTTTCTTT. Its protein product is CASSFTGRGNTEAFF.

The chain couples TRBV7-9 to TRBJ1-4, with D possibly matching TRBD1 (5 bases). The V end lost 5 bases, the J end lost 7 bases, and 14 bases lay between the germline ends. This CDR3 has 14 amino acids. Germline V gene lookup returns CDR1 SEHNR and CDR2 FQNEAQ (reference sequence). For the CDR3, the DNA is TGTGCCAGCAGCCGACCTATAGGGGTTGAAAAACTGTTTTTT. Protein product: CASSRPIGVEKLFF.

The chain joins TRBV9 to TRBJ2-2, with D uncertain. The CDR3 has 15 amino acids. The germline gives CDR1 SGDLS, CDR2 YYNGEE. Deletions cut 0 bases from V and 4 bases from J, with 10 bases between. The CDR3 DNA sequence: TGTGCCAGCAGCGTAGAAAACGTTGGCACCGGGGAGCTGTTTTTT. It translates to CASSVENVGTGELFF.

This clone appeared once. The V and J genes are TRBV19 and TRBJ1-1, with 9 bases matching TRBD1. This CDR3 region has 13 residues. The V and J ends lost 7 bases and 4 bases, in that order; junction bases with no gene match: 4. Germline-derived CDR1 and CDR2 are LNHDA and SQIVND (reference sequence). CDR3 sequence reads: CASKWTGVTEAFF. Here the CDR3 DNA reads TGTGCCAGTAAATGGACAGGGGTCACTGAAGCTTTCTTT.

This chain joins TRBV18 and TRBJ1-2; D not resolved. Germline CDR1 KGHSH, CDR2 LQKENI. Trimming removed 2 bases from V and 6 bases from J, with 13 bases in between. The CDR3 runs 14 residues. The CDR3 DNA reads TGTGCCAGCTCACCAGACCCTCAATGGGATGGCTACACCTTC. Translated, it gives CASSPDPQWDGYTF.

The rearrangement links TRBV6-5 to TRBJ1-2, with a weak D call TRBD1 (6 bases). Looked up from germline, CDR1 is MNHEY and CDR2 is SVGAGI. The V end lost 4 bases, the J end lost 2 bases, and 11 bases lay between the germline ends. This CDR3 has 14 residues. The CDR3 DNA follows: TGTGCCAGCAGTTCCATGACAGGAAACTATGGCTACACCTTC. Protein: CASSSMTGNYGYTF.

The chain carries TRBV12-5 and TRBJ1-2, with D uncertain. This CDR3 has 14 amino acids. Germline-derived CDR1 and CDR2 are LGHNT and FRNRAP. V was shortened by 8 bases and J by 4 bases, with 17 bases between the two germline ends. This CDR3 reads CASLAGGSGYGYTF. The CDR3 DNA follows: TGTGCTAGTTTAGCGGGAGGGTCGGGCTATGGCTACACCTTC.

CDR3 loop: CAWSQGQPQHF. CDR3 DNA sequence: TGTGCCTGGAGCCAGGGACAGCCCCAGCATTTT. V usage is TRBV30 and J usage is TRBJ1-5; D may be TRBD1 (5 bases). The CDR3 is made up of 11 amino acids. V gave up 3 bases and J gave up 7 bases, with 7 bases separating them. Germline V gene lookup returns CDR1 GTSNPN and CDR2 SVGIG (reference sequence).

The chain links TRBV10-3 to TRBJ1-6; weak D call: TRBD1 (5 bases). The CDR3 is 13 amino acids. The V gene lost 3 bases and the J gene lost 7 bases, with 7 bases spanning the gap. Germline V CDR1 and CDR2: ENHRY, SYGVKD. The CDR3 region has the DNA TGTGCCATCAGTGAACAGGAAAATTCACCCCTCCACTTT. Translation gives CAISEQENSPLHF.

This chain links TRBV6-1 with TRBJ2-2; D call uncertain. Trimming stripped 6 bases from V and 5 bases from J, with 10 bases between. Per germline, CDR1 MNHNS and CDR2 SASEGT. This CDR3 has 13 amino acids. In nucleotides, the CDR3 is TGTGCCAGCAGCAACCGTGGGACCGGGGAGCTGTTTTTT. Its protein product is CASSNRGTGELFF.

The V gene is TRBV7-8, the J gene TRBJ2-2; D is tentatively TRBD1 or TRBD2 (5 bases each). Germline V CDR1 and CDR2: SGHVS, FQNEAQ. V was trimmed by 2 bases and J by 10 bases, leaving 17 bases between them. This CDR3 is built from 15 residues. As DNA, the CDR3 is TGTGCCAGCAGCTTATGGAGGACACCACAATTGGAGCTGTTTTTT. Encoded protein: CASSLWRTPQLELFF.

The chain is built from TRBV4-2 and TRBJ2-2; D gene ambiguous. Trimming took 0 bases from V and 3 from J, leaving 8 bases between them. The CDR3 runs 15 residues. CDR1 and CDR2 from the germline V gene are LGHNA and YNFKEQ. CDR3 in amino acids: CASSQDWADTGELFF. CDR3 sequence (DNA): TGTGCCAGCAGCCAAGATTGGGCCGACACCGGGGAGCTGTTTTTT.

The V gene is TRBV20-1, the J gene TRBJ1-1; unclear D gene. The CDR3 has 10 residues. Trimming stripped 5 bases from V and 5 bases from J, with 6 bases between. Germline assignment: CDR1 DFQATT and CDR2 SNEGSKA (reference sequence). The CDR3 nucleotides are TGCAGTGCTGGACGTACTGAAGCTTTCTTT. Translation: CSAGRTEAFF.

This chain uses TRBV20-1 with TRBJ2-7, with D unclear. This CDR3 spans 11 amino acids. The V gene lost 4 bases and the J gene lost 6 bases, with 10 bases spanning the gap. The germline CDR1 and CDR2 sequences are DFQATT and SNEGSKA (reference sequence). This CDR3 is CSAMRTGEQYF. In nucleotides, the CDR3 is TGCAGTGCTATGAGGACGGGCGAGCAGTACTTC.

V usage is TRBV19 and J usage is TRBJ1-4; D not resolved. The CDR3 spans 15 residues. Trimming left V 4 bases short and J 3 bases short, with 12 bases between. Germline CDR1 and CDR2: LNHDA and SQIVND (reference sequence). The CDR3: CASSTPRSPNEKLFF. DNA for the CDR3: TGTGCCAGTAGTACCCCCCGGTCCCCTAATGAAAAACTGTTTTTT. Full variable domain (missing parts from reference TRBV19 and TRBJ1-4): DGGITQSPKYLFRKEGQNVTLSCEQNLNHDAMYWYRQDPGQGLRLIYYSQIVNDFQKGDIAEGYSVSREKKESFPLTVTSAQKNPTAFYLCASSTPRSPNEKLFFGSGTQLSVL.

J is TRBJ2-3 and V is TRBV29-1, with TRBD1 matching over 9 bases. J lost 0 bases, V lost 4 bases, and 5 bases had no gene match. CDR3 length: 15 residues. The V gene's germline CDR1 is SQVTM and CDR2 ANQGSEA. This chain's CDR3 is CSVVRQGVSTDTQYF. In nucleotides, the CDR3 is TGCAGCGTTGTGCGACAGGGGGTGAGCACAGATACGCAGTATTTT.

The chain has TRBV11-2 and TRBJ1-2, with 10 nucleotides matching TRBD1. The CDR3 is 15 residues long. After removal of 5 bases from V and 3 bases from J, the junction contained 6 bases not matched to a gene. Germline CDR1 reads SGHAT; CDR2 reads FQNNGV. The CDR3 spells CASSLGDRGDYGYTF. Here the CDR3 DNA reads TGTGCCAGCAGCCTCGGGGACAGGGGAGACTATGGCTACACCTTC. The variable domain in full, completed from reference TRBV11-2 and TRBJ1-2, reads EAGVAQSPRYKIIEKRQSVAFWCNPISGHATLYWYQQILGQGPKLLIQFQNNGVVDDSQLPKDRFSAERLKGVDSTLKIQPAKLEDSAVYLCASSLGDRGDYGYTFGSGTRLTVV.

The V gene is TRBV2, the J gene TRBJ1-5; no reliable D call. The CDR3 runs to 13 residues. V was clipped by 4 bases and J by 4 bases, with 8 bases between them. The germline V gene has CDR1 SNHLY and CDR2 FYNNEI. The CDR3 DNA reads as TGTGCCAGCAGTGTCGACGGGAATCAGCCCCAGCATTTT. This codes for CASSVDGNQPQHF.

The V gene is TRBV5-5, the J gene TRBJ2-3, with D uncertain. Germline CDR1 and CDR2: SGHKS and YYEKEE (reference sequence). V gave up 0 bases and J gave up 6 bases, with 17 bases separating them. The CDR3 totals 16 residues. The CDR3 nucleotides are TGTGCCAGCAGCTTGGAAGGACGAGGAAGGGCCGATACGCAGTATTTT. Its protein is CASSLEGRGRADTQYF. Full variable domain (rest looked up from reference TRBV5-5 and TRBJ2-3): DAGVTQSPTHLIKTRGQQVTLRCSPISGHKSVSWYQQVLGQGPQFIFQYYEKEERGRGNFPDRFSARQFPNYSSELNVNALLLGDSALYLCASSLEGRGRADTQYFGPGTRLTVL.

The V gene is TRBV9, the J gene TRBJ2-1; 8 positions match TRBD1. Germline V gene data show CDR1 as SGDLS and CDR2 as YYNGEE. V lost 4 bases, J lost 2 bases, and 17 bases stayed unmatched. The CDR3 length is 19 residues. The CDR3 spells CASSPQTPGQVTAYNEQFF. The CDR3 nucleotides read TGTGCCAGCAGCCCCCAAACTCCGGGACAGGTAACAGCCTACAATGAGCAGTTCTTC.

The V call is TRBV28, the J call TRBJ2-3, with 7 positions matching TRBD1. V shed 4 bases and J 5 bases; nucleotides not matched to a gene: 9. The germline V gene has CDR1 MDHEN and CDR2 SYDVKM. CDR3 length: 15 residues. CDR3 in amino acids: CASSSRPGGLDTQYF. In nucleotides, the CDR3 is TGTGCCAGCAGTTCCCGCCCAGGGGGATTAGATACGCAGTATTTT.

The chain links TRBV5-1 to TRBJ1-1; TRBD1 might be the D (5 bases). The CDR3 has 16 amino acids. Trimming took off 0 bases at V and 3 bases at J, with 15 bases between the two ends. Germline assignment: CDR1 SGHRS and CDR2 YFSETQ. The DNA for the CDR3 is TGCGCCAGCAGCTTGGACAGGTTCGTGGGGGACACTGAAGCTTTCTTT. It encodes CASSLDRFVGDTEAFF.